A selection of T cell receptor beta chains follows, all from one sample in a study of T cell repertoires in ileal Crohn's disease. The protocol was immunoSEQ multiplex PCR, while the TCRdb copy is restricted to in-frame clones and leaves out a portion. The sample lists 6,600 or so clones; 74% were seen once. Sequenced sample: ileal tissue. Source of these receptors: an adult with Crohn's disease. The CDR3 runs from the conserved cysteine through the conserved F or W. Each record gives: clone size, D gene, V gene, J gene, CDR3 DNA, CDR3 protein. A D gene is named only where the DNA matches it firmly. Size is stated for part of the rows, as once, few or many counts, or as a class when the clone is expanded.

abundance: .
d_gene: TRBD2
v_gene: TRBV30
j_gene: TRBJ2-3
CDR3nt: TGTGCCTGGGCTAGCGGGGTTCCCACAGATACGCAGTATTTT
CDR3aa: CAWASGVPTDTQYF

abundance: .
d_gene: TRBD2
v_gene: TRBV4-1
j_gene: TRBJ2-1
CDR3nt: TGCGCCAGCAGCCAAGATATAAACAGCGGGAGGCTCCAGTTCTTC
CDR3aa: CASSQDINSGRLQFF

abundance: once
d_gene: .
v_gene: TRBV5-8
j_gene: TRBJ2-3
CDR3nt: TGTGCCAGCAGCACTCGACAACCCCAAGAGGTAGATACGCAGTATTTT
CDR3aa: CASSTRQPQEVDTQYF

abundance: .
d_gene: .
v_gene: TRBV18
j_gene: TRBJ1-5
CDR3nt: TGTGCCAGCTCACCGGCCGGGTTCCTCCAGCATTTT
CDR3aa: CASSPAGFLQHF

abundance: .
d_gene: TRBD2
v_gene: TRBV7-9
j_gene: TRBJ2-7
CDR3nt: TGTGCCAGCAGCCGACCCCTACTAGCGGGAGGATCGGACGAGCAGTACTTC
CDR3aa: CASSRPLLAGGSDEQYF

abundance: .
d_gene: TRBD1
v_gene: TRBV29-1
j_gene: TRBJ2-3
CDR3nt: TGCAGCGTTGAAATACAGGGGGCTGGAGATACGCAGTATTTT
CDR3aa: CSVEIQGAGDTQYF

abundance: .
d_gene: TRBD2
v_gene: TRBV9
j_gene: TRBJ2-3
CDR3nt: TGTGCCAGCAGCGTAACTAGCGGTCGCACAGATACGCAGTATTTT
CDR3aa: CASSVTSGRTDTQYF

abundance: few
d_gene: TRBD1
v_gene: TRBV13
j_gene: TRBJ2-3
CDR3nt: TGTGCCAGCAGCTTCCGGGACAGGGGAGGGGGCCCCCTCACAGATACGCAGTATTTT
CDR3aa: CASSFRDRGGGPLTDTQYF

abundance: .
d_gene: .
v_gene: TRBV30
j_gene: TRBJ1-1
CDR3nt: TGTGCCTGGAGTAGATGGGAGGGAGGGAACACTGAAGCTTTCTTT
CDR3aa: CAWSRWEGGNTEAFF

abundance: .
d_gene: TRBD1
v_gene: TRBV6-1
j_gene: TRBJ2-7
CDR3nt: TGTGCCAGCAGTGAAGCCGTCCCCGGGACAGGCTCCTACGAGCAGTACTTC
CDR3aa: CASSEAVPGTGSYEQYF

abundance: .
d_gene: TRBD1
v_gene: TRBV7-2
j_gene: TRBJ1-2
CDR3nt: TGTGCCAGCAGCTCCCGGGACAGTAGGGGCTACACCTTC
CDR3aa: CASSSRDSRGYTF

abundance: .
d_gene: .
v_gene: TRBV5-8
j_gene: TRBJ2-7
CDR3nt: TGTGCCAGCAGCCCGGGACAAAGCTTCTACGAGCAGTACTTC
CDR3aa: CASSPGQSFYEQYF

abundance: .
d_gene: TRBD1
v_gene: TRBV11-1
j_gene: TRBJ2-7
CDR3nt: TGTGCCAGCAGCTTCTCCTACGGACAGGCGGATCCAAGGGAGCAGTACTTC
CDR3aa: CASSFSYGQADPREQYF

abundance: .
d_gene: .
v_gene: TRBV6-5
j_gene: TRBJ1-2
CDR3nt: TGTGCCAGCAGTTATAAGGAAACCAACTATGGCTACACCTTC
CDR3aa: CASSYKETNYGYTF

abundance: .
d_gene: .
v_gene: TRBV19
j_gene: TRBJ2-1
CDR3nt: TGTGCCGTAGACGGGAGCCCCAATAACAATGAGCAGTTCTTC
CDR3aa: CAVDGSPNNNEQFF

abundance: .
d_gene: TRBD1
v_gene: TRBV29-1
j_gene: TRBJ2-3
CDR3nt: TGCAGCGTTGAAGTACAGGGGGCCGGAGATACGCAGTATTTT
CDR3aa: CSVEVQGAGDTQYF

abundance: large
d_gene: .
v_gene: TRBV5-6
j_gene: TRBJ2-7
CDR3nt: TGTGCCAGCAGCCAGACTGCTACCTACGAGCAGTACTTC
CDR3aa: CASSQTATYEQYF

abundance: .
d_gene: .
v_gene: TRBV5-4
j_gene: TRBJ1-2
CDR3nt: TGTGCCAGCAGCCAAAAAAAGGCCAGACTAGCGGGAGAGAGGGACACCTTC
CDR3aa: CASSQKKARLAGERDTF

abundance: few
d_gene: .
v_gene: TRBV6-4
j_gene: TRBJ1-1
CDR3nt: TGTGCCAGCAGTGACCGGGGGGGGTCCACTGAAGCTTTCTTT
CDR3aa: CASSDRGGSTEAFF

abundance: .
d_gene: .
v_gene: TRBV15
j_gene: TRBJ1-1
CDR3nt: TGTGCCACCAGCAGAGAAGTTGAAGCTTTCTTT
CDR3aa: CATSREVEAFF

abundance: .
d_gene: TRBD1
v_gene: TRBV9
j_gene: TRBJ2-7
CDR3nt: TGTGCCAGCAGCGTCGGACAGGGGGCGTCCTACGAGCAGTACTTC
CDR3aa: CASSVGQGASYEQYF

abundance: once
d_gene: .
v_gene: TRBV6-1
j_gene: TRBJ1-5
CDR3nt: TGTGCCAGCAACGTACAAGGGGGAGGCAATCAGCCCCAGCATTTT
CDR3aa: CASNVQGGGNQPQHF

abundance: .
d_gene: .
v_gene: TRBV20-1
j_gene: TRBJ2-1
CDR3nt: TGCAGTGCTAGGGGGGGCGTTGAGCAGTTCTTC
CDR3aa: CSARGGVEQFF

abundance: .
d_gene: .
v_gene: TRBV11-2
j_gene: TRBJ2-1
CDR3nt: TGTGCCAGCAGCTTACGGTCGGGAGCGTACAATGAGCAGTTCTTC
CDR3aa: CASSLRSGAYNEQFF

abundance: .
d_gene: .
v_gene: TRBV7-7
j_gene: TRBJ2-7
CDR3nt: TGTGCCGTTGGGGGGGCTTCCTTCTACGAGCAGTACTTC
CDR3aa: CAVGGASFYEQYF